The 14 T cell receptor beta chains listed next were all sequenced from one sample in a study of shared clonotypes between healthy human individuals. The repertoire was sequenced with immunoSEQ multiplex PCR; TCRdb's copy has only in-frame clones and lacks some. The sample contains some 2.4 million clones, roughly 93% of which appear only once. Sequenced sample: naive CD4+ T cells from PBMCs. The subset here: CD45RA+ positively selected. Receptor source: a man aged 18 to 29 in good health. Some clones in this sample may be carry-over from other donors' samples.

For this clone: Other DNA sequences in the same sample also yield this CDR3. The V call is TRBV29-1, the J call TRBJ2-5, with TRBD2 matching over 12 bases. CDR1 and CDR2 from the germline V gene are SQVTM and ANQGSEA. V trimming: 5 bases; J trimming: 5 bases; junction bases outside the gene matches: 0. The CDR3 has 12 amino acids. CDR3 protein: CSVLAGGETQYF. The CDR3 DNA reads as TGCAGCGTTCTAGCGGGAGGGGAGACCCAGTACTTC.

Of note for this clone: This specimen includes other DNA sequences encoding the same CDR3. The chain recombines TRBV18 with TRBJ1-1; no reliable D call. CDR1 is KGHSH and CDR2 is LQKENI in the germline V gene. This CDR3 is 14 amino acids long. V was cut by 2 bases and J by 3 bases, with 10 bases left in between. The CDR3 loop is CASSPSRGDTEAFF. The DNA of the CDR3 is TGTGCCAGCTCACCATCCCGGGGAGACACTGAAGCTTTCTTT.

The rearrangement uses TRBV11-2 and TRBJ2-5, with 11 bases lining up with TRBD2. This CDR3 is built from 15 residues. V was pared by 5 bases and J by 5 bases, with 7 bases of the junction left unmatched. CDR1 SGHAT and CDR2 FQNNGV come from the germline V gene. The CDR3 region is CASSLSGRAQETQYF. The CDR3 bases are TGTGCCAGCAGCCTTAGCGGGAGGGCCCAGGAGACCCAGTACTTC.

This rearrangement joins TRBV7-2 to TRBJ2-2; D call uncertain. Germline V lookup: CDR1 SGHTA, CDR2 FQGNSA. The V end was cut by 1 base, the J end by 7 bases, with 7 bases between. The CDR3 extends over 13 amino acids. The CDR3 coding sequence is TGTGCCAGCAGCTTAGTTCCAGACGGGGAGCTGTTTTTT. Translation: CASSLVPDGELFF.

The chain recombines TRBV20-1 with TRBJ1-1; tentatively, D is TRBD1 (5 bases). There are 11 residues in the CDR3. Germline values: CDR1 DFQATT, CDR2 SNEGSKA (reference sequence). V was pared by 1 base and J by 9 bases, with 9 bases between. CDR3 DNA: TGCAGTGCTAGAGGGGGGGGTAAAGCTTTCTTT. Its translation: CSARGGGKAFF.

V and J are TRBV7-2 and TRBJ2-3; 8 bases are shared with TRBD2. The CDR3 extends over 15 amino acids. The V gene end was trimmed by 2 bases and the J gene end by 2 bases; junction bases not matched to a gene: 3. CDR1 is SGHTA and CDR2 is FQGNSA in the germline V gene. CDR3 region: CASSLSGRPTDTQYF. Here the CDR3 DNA reads TGTGCCAGCAGCTTAAGCGGGAGACCCACAGATACGCAGTATTTT.

The chain is built from TRBV28 and TRBJ2-1; D is undetermined. From germline, CDR1 is MDHEN and CDR2 SYDVKM. V lost 5 bases and J 0 bases, leaving 11 bases between the germline ends. The CDR3 loop spans 15 amino acids. CDR3 nucleotides: TGTGCCAGCAGTGCCCGTTGGAGCTCCTACAATGAGCAGTTCTTC. It codes for CASSARWSSYNEQFF.

The chain combines TRBV2 with TRBJ2-5, with 9 nucleotides matching TRBD2. Germline CDR1 SNHLY, CDR2 FYNNEI. Unmatched junction bases numbered 13, after V lost 0 bases and J lost 11 bases. This CDR3 comprises 16 residues. CDR3 region: CASSEALVSGSDEQYF. The CDR3 nucleotides read TGTGCCAGCAGTGAAGCGCTGGTTAGCGGGAGTGATGAGCAGTACTTC.

The chain recombines TRBV19 with TRBJ2-2; 8 bases align to TRBD2. Germline loops: CDR1 LNHDA, CDR2 SQIVND (reference sequence). J lost 6 bases, V lost 5 bases, and 11 bases had no gene match. The CDR3 totals 16 residues. This CDR3 is CASSSPGLGGAGELFF. CDR3 coding DNA: TGTGCCAGTAGTTCACCGGGACTAGGGGGGGCCGGGGAGCTGTTTTTT.

The chain carries TRBV6-5 and TRBJ2-7; 9 bases are shared with TRBD1. V was clipped by 6 bases and J by 4 bases; unmatched bases: 7. Germline V lookup: CDR1 MNHEY, CDR2 SVGAGI. The CDR3 contains 14 residues. The DNA for the CDR3 is TGTGCCAGCAGAGCGCGACAGGGGGGATACGAGCAGTACTTC. This encodes CASRARQGGYEQYF.

The chain employs TRBV5-4 and TRBJ1-3, with no clear D. There are 14 residues in the CDR3. Germline V gene lookup returns CDR1 SGHNT and CDR2 YYREEE (reference sequence). Between the trimmed V and J ends, which lost 4 bases and 0 bases, there was a span of 8 bases. CDR3 in amino acids: CASSIAGSGNTIYF. Written as DNA, the CDR3 is TGTGCCAGCAGCATTGCTGGCTCTGGAAACACCATATATTTT.

This clone is a singleton in its sample. This chain links TRBV2 with TRBJ2-5; D is undetermined. The CDR3 is 12 amino acids. CDR1 and CDR2 from the germline V gene are SNHLY and FYNNEI. V gave up 7 bases and J gave up 3 bases, with 9 bases separating them. In nucleotides, the CDR3 is TGTGCCAGCAACCTGTGGGAAGAGACCCAGTACTTC. Its translation: CASNLWEETQYF.

The J gene is TRBJ2-1, the V gene TRBV7-9; D tentatively fits TRBD1 or TRBD2 (6 bases each). The ends were cut back, 3 bases at V and 6 bases at J, with 21 bases in the middle. The CDR3 sequence is 17 residues long. Looked up from germline, CDR1 is SEHNR and CDR2 is FQNEAQ (reference sequence). CDR3 bases: TGTGCCAGCAGCTTGAAGGGGGGCCTGTCTAGTAGCAATGAGCAGTTCTTC. It yields the protein CASSLKGGLSSSNEQFF.

The chain is built from TRBV6-5 and TRBJ1-5, with D perhaps TRBD1 (6 bases). V shed 5 bases and J shed 7 bases, with 12 bases lying between them. This CDR3 has 13 amino acids. Germline CDR1 and CDR2: MNHEY and SVGAGI. The CDR3 region is CASSPAGGQPQHF. For the CDR3, the DNA is TGTGCCAGCAGTCCCGCTGGGGGCCAGCCCCAGCATTTT.